This is a list of T cell receptor beta chains from one sample in a study of T cell changes during pregnancy in multiple sclerosis. Method: immunoSEQ multiplex PCR; TCRdb's copy keeps in-frame clones and lacks some. The sample shows about 64,000 clones, roughly 92% of them seen only once. The sample here was peripheral blood, taken in the second trimester of pregnancy. These receptors originate from a female donor with multiple sclerosis, enrolled in a pregnancy study. CDR3s include the opening cysteine and the closing phenylalanine or tryptophan. A D gene is named only where the DNA matches it firmly. Not all rows give a size; the values are once, few, many and, for expanded clones, a class.

>.|TRBV7-9|15|TRBJ2-5|TRBD1
CASSSGQGFGETQYF
TGTGCCAGCAGCTCCGGACAGGGGTTCGGGGAGACCCAGTACTTC
>.|TRBV2|16|TRBJ2-6|.
CANPGTPTSGANVLTF
TGTGCCAACCCCGGGACTCCCACCTCTGGGGCCAACGTCCTGACTTTC
>once|TRBV12-5|13|TRBJ2-5|.
CASGLDLQETQYF
TGTGCTAGTGGCTTGGACCTACAAGAGACCCAGTACTTC
>.|TRBV27|15|TRBJ2-7|TRBD2
CASSLLGLADYEQYF
TGTGCCAGCAGTTTGCTAGGACTAGCGGACTACGAGCAGTACTTC
>.|TRBV5-1|17|TRBJ1-1|TRBD1
CASSLAGTGGLNTEAFF
TGCGCCAGCAGCTTGGCAGGGACAGGGGGATTAAACACTGAAGCTTTCTTT
>.|TRBV7-6|15|TRBJ1-1|TRBD1
CASSTGQGGGTEAFF
TGTGCCAGCAGCACGGGACAGGGTGGGGGCACTGAAGCTTTCTTT
>.|TRBV5-4|14|TRBJ2-7|TRBD1
CASSLGQGAYEQYF
TGTGCCAGCAGCTTGGGGCAGGGGGCTTACGAGCAGTACTTC
>once|TRBV19|17|TRBJ1-4|TRBD1
CASSIIPLDRIDEKLFF
TGTGCCAGTAGTATAATCCCTCTGGACAGGATCGATGAAAAACTGTTTTTT
>.|TRBV7-9|18|TRBJ1-3|.
CASSFILKPAAGGNTIYF
TGTGCCAGCAGCTTTATCCTTAAACCGGCAGCGGGTGGAAACACCATATATTTT
>.|TRBV19|14|TRBJ2-5|.
CASKWGDYQETQYF
TGTGCCAGTAAGTGGGGGGACTACCAAGAGACCCAGTACTTC
>.|TRBV11-2|15|TRBJ2-7|TRBD2
CASSLVSGGPYEQYF
TGTGCCAGCAGCTTAGTTAGCGGGGGCCCATACGAGCAGTACTTC
>.|TRBV7-8|15|TRBJ2-5|TRBD2
CASSSTPSGQETQYF
TGTGCCAGCAGCTCGACTCCTAGCGGCCAAGAGACCCAGTACTTC
>once|TRBV7-8|16|TRBJ1-2|TRBD1
CASSALFRQGAAGYTF
TGTGCCAGCAGCGCCCTTTTTCGACAGGGAGCCGCTGGCTACACCTTC
>large|TRBV7-9|15|TRBJ2-7|.
CASSLWGIGDYEQYF
TGTGCCAGCAGCTTATGGGGTATCGGGGACTACGAGCAGTACTTC
>.|TRBV27|14|TRBJ2-2|.
CASSFVKNTGELFF
TGTGCCAGCAGTTTTGTCAAGAACACCGGGGAGCTGTTTTTT
>.|TRBV7-9|12|TRBJ2-7|TRBD2
CASSSAGGEQYF
TGTGCCAGCAGCTCCGCGGGGGGTGAGCAGTACTTC
>.|TRBV15|14|TRBJ1-2|.
CATSRDLTGGRYTF
TGTGCCACCAGCAGAGATCTTACCGGAGGACGCTACACCTTC
>.|TRBV7-2|15|TRBJ1-5|.
CASSLDSAQGRPQHF
TGTGCCAGCAGCTTAGATAGTGCGCAGGGCCGGCCCCAGCATTTT
>.|TRBV6-4|15|TRBJ2-3|.
CASSTGGGGTDTQYF
TGTGCCAGCAGTACCGGAGGGGGGGGCACAGATACGCAGTATTTT
>.|TRBV7-2|13|TRBJ2-1|TRBD2
CASSLARGDEQFF
TGTGCCAGCAGCTTAGCTCGGGGGGATGAGCAGTTCTTC
>.|TRBV2|15|TRBJ1-4|TRBD1
CASRGTQGANEKLFF
TGTGCCAGCAGAGGTACTCAGGGGGCTAATGAAAAACTGTTTTTT
>.|TRBV5-1|15|TRBJ2-7|TRBD2
CASSLIAGAHYEQYF
TGCGCCAGCAGCTTAATAGCGGGAGCGCACTACGAGCAGTACTTC
>.|TRBV5-1|12|TRBJ2-7|.
CASSPPSNEQYF
TGCGCCAGCAGCCCTCCCAGTAACGAGCAGTACTTC
>.|TRBV19|16|TRBJ2-1|.
CASSPPSSSVRGEQFF
TGTGCCAGTAGTCCCCCGAGCTCTAGCGTCCGGGGTGAGCAGTTCTTC
>.|TRBV28|12|TRBJ2-1|TRBD1
CASRRTGYEQFF
TGTGCCAGCAGACGGACAGGGTATGAGCAGTTCTTC
>.|TRBV2|14|TRBJ1-2|TRBD1
CASSPGQGKYGYTF
TGTGCCAGCAGTCCGGGACAGGGAAAGTATGGCTACACCTTC
>.|TRBV6-1|15|TRBJ1-5|.
CASRPTGSSNQPQHF
TGTGCCAGCAGGCCTACAGGGTCGAGCAATCAGCCCCAGCATTTT
>.|TRBV7-3|10|TRBJ1-2|.
CASSLAGYTF
TGTGCCAGCAGCTTGGCAGGCTACACCTTC
>.|TRBV12-2|15|TRBJ2-7|.
CASRTDRDFYYEQYF
TGTGCAAGTCGCACCGACAGGGACTTTTACTACGAGCAGTACTTC